The rows below give T cell receptor beta chains drawn from one sample of a study of early T cells in non-severe SARS-CoV-2 infection. TCRdb re-analysed the 5' RACE reads in MiXCR, keeping a single row per CDR3 protein. The data contain 20,000 to 25,000 distinct CDR3 sequences, 5.3% of them singletons. Sequenced sample: whole blood. Source of these receptors: an adult who was a healthcare worker with PCR-confirmed SARS-CoV-2 infection or an uninfected control (not recorded which). Both conserved end residues are part of each CDR3. D genes are given only for firm matches. The size of a clone is reported for some rows only, either as once, few or many, or as a class for expanded clones.

v_gene	d_gene	abundance	j_gene	CDR3aa	CDR3nt
TRBV7-2	-	many	TRBJ1-1	CASSLAGILPEAFF	TGTGCCAGCAGCTTAGCTGGGATCCTTCCTGAAGCTTTCTTT
TRBV20-1	TRBD1	many	TRBJ2-1	CSARYRGTGDRHEQFF	TGCAGTGCTAGGTATCGGGGGACAGGGGATCGACATGAGCAGTTCTTC
TRBV29-1	-	many	TRBJ2-7	CSVEDPGPSYEQYF	TGCAGCGTTGAAGATCCAGGTCCCTCCTACGAGCAGTACTTC
TRBV9	-	-	TRBJ2-7	CASSGLGNSYEQYF	TGTGCCAGCAGCGGCCTCGGAAACTCTTACGAGCAGTACTTC
TRBV10-3	TRBD1	few	TRBJ1-2	CAISESRAGTEKMNYGYTF	TGTGCCATCAGTGAGTCCCGAGCCGGGACAGAGAAGATGAACTATGGCTACACCTTC
TRBV28	-	many	TRBJ2-6	CASSPSAGPRSGANVLTF	TGTGCCAGCAGTCCCTCTGCGGGCCCCAGGTCTGGGGCCAACGTCCTGACTTTC
TRBV29-1	-	few	TRBJ2-7	CSVDMSGNYEQYF	TGCAGCGTTGACATGTCCGGGAACTACGAGCAGTACTTC
TRBV5-1	-	few	TRBJ2-1	CASSLVSESNEQFF	TGCGCCAGCAGCTTGGTTTCAGAGTCCAATGAGCAGTTCTTC
TRBV11-2	-	-	TRBJ1-1	CASSLRTDMNTEAFF	TGTGCCAGCAGCTTACGGACAGACATGAACACTGAAGCTTTCTTT
TRBV4-3	-	many	TRBJ2-6	CASSQGGDGWNSGANVLTF	TGCGCCAGCAGCCAAGGGGGAGACGGTTGGAACTCTGGGGCCAACGTCCTGACTTTC
TRBV7-8	-	few	TRBJ2-1	CASGLEGLRYNEQFF	TGTGCCAGCGGTCTTGAGGGACTCCGTTACAATGAGCAGTTCTTC
TRBV28	-	few	TRBJ2-7	CASSFPGGAEQYF	TGTGCCAGCAGTTTCCCCGGGGGAGCCGAGCAGTACTTC
TRBV20-1	-	medium-sized	TRBJ1-2	CSARDRETADYGYTF	TGCAGTGCTAGAGATCGGGAGACAGCGGACTATGGCTACACCTTC